This TCR beta chain came from a study of cytomegalovirus exposure and HLA in healthy donors. Per the germline V gene, CDR1 is PRHDT and CDR2 is FYEKMQ (reference sequence). Trimming took 6 bases from V and 3 from J, leaving 18 bases between them. CDR3 length equals 15 residues. The PCR employed 60 Vbeta primers together with 13 Jbeta primers. Profiling relied on immunoSEQ multiplex PCR, and the TCRdb table lists in-frame clones only, not all of them. The sample holds fewer than 100,000 clones. This rearrangement joins TRBV13 to TRBJ2-7; D is possibly TRBD1 (6 bases). Specimen: PBMCs. The TCR was taken from a man between 18 and 29 years old in good health and CMV-seropositive. The CDR3 region has the DNA TGTGCCAGCAGTCATGGTAGGGGGATGAGCTACGAGCAGTACTTC. Its protein product is CASSHGRGMSYEQYF.